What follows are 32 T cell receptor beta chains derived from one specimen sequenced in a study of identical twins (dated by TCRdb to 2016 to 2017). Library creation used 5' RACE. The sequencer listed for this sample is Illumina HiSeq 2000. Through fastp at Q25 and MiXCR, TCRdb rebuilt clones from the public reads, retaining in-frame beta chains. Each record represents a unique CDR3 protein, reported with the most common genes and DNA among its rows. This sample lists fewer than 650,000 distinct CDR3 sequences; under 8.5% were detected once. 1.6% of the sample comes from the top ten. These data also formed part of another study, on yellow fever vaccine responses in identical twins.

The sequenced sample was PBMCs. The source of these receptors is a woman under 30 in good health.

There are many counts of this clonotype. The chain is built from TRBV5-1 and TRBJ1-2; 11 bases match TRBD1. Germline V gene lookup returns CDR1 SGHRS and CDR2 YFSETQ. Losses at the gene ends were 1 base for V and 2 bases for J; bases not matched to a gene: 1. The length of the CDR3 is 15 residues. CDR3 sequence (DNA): TGCGCCAGCAGCTTGAGGACAGGGGGCAACTATGGCTACACCTTC. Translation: CASSLRTGGNYGYTF.

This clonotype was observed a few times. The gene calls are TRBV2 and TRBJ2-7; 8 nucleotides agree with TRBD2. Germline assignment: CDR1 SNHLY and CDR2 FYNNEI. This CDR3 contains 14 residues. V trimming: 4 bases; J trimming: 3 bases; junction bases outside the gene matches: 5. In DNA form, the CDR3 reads TGTGCCAGCAGTGTAGCGGGATTTGGCTACGAGCAGTACTTC. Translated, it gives CASSVAGFGYEQYF.

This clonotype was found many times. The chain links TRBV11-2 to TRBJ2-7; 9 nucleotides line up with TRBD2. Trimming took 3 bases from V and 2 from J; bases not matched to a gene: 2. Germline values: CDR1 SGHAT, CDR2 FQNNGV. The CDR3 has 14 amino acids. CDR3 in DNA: TGTGCCAGCAGCTTTGGACTAGCGACCTACGAGCAGTACTTC. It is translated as CASSFGLATYEQYF.

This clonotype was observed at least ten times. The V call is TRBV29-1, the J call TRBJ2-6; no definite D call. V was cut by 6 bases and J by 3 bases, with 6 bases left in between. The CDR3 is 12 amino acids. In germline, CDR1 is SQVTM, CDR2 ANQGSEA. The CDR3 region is CSVESGANVLTF. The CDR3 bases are TGCAGCGTAGAGAGTGGGGCCAACGTCCTGACTTTC.

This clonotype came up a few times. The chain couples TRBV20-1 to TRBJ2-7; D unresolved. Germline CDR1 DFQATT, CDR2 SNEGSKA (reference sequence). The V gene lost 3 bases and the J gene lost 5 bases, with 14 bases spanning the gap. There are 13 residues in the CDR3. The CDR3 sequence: CSASEETDDEQYF. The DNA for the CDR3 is TGCAGTGCTAGTGAGGAAACAGACGACGAGCAGTACTTC.

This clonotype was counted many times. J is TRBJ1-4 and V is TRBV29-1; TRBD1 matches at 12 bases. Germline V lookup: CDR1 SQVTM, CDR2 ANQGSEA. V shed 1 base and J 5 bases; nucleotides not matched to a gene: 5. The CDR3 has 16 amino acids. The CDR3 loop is CSVEGGTGGLNEKLFF. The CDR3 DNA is TGCAGCGTTGAAGGAGGGACAGGGGGCCTGAATGAAAAACTGTTTTTT. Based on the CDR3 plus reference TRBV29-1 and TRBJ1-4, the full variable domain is SAVISQKPSRDICQRGTSLTIQCQVDSQVTMMFWYRQQPGQSLTLIATANQGSEATYESGFVIDKFPISRPNLTFSTLTVSNMSPEDSSIYLCSVEGGTGGLNEKLFFGSGTQLSVL.

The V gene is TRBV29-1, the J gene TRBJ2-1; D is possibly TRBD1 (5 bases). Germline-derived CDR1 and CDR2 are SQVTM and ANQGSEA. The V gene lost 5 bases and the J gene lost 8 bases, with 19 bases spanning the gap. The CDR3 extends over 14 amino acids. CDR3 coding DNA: TGCAGCGTTCGGAAAGTTGCGCTAGGGGATGAGCAGTTCTTC. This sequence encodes CSVRKVALGDEQFF.

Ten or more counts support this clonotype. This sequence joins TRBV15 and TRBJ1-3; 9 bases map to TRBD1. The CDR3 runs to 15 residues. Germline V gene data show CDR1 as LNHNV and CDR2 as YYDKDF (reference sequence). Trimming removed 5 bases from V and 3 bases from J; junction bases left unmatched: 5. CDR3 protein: CATSVGQGNGNTIYF. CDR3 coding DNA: TGTGCCACCAGCGTTGGACAGGGGAATGGAAACACCATATATTTT.

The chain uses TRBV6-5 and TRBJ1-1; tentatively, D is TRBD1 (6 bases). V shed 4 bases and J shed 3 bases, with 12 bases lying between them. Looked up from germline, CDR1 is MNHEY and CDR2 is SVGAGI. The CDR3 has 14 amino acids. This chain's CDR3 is CASSSRHRDTEAFF. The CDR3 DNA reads TGTGCCAGCAGTTCCCGGCACAGGGACACTGAAGCTTTCTTT.

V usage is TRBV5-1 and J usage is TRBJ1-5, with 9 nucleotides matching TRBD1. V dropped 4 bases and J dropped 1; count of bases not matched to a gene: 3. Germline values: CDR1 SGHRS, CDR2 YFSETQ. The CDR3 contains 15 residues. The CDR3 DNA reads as TGCGCCAGCAGCCGGACAGGGGAGAGCAATCAGCCCCAGCATTTT. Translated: CASSRTGESNQPQHF.

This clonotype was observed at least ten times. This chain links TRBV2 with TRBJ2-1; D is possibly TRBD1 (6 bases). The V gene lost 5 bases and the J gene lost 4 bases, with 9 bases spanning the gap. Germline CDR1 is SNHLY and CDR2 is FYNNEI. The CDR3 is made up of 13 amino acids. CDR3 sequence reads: CASSKQGYNEQFF. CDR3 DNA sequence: TGTGCCAGCAGTAAGCAGGGGTACAATGAGCAGTTCTTC.

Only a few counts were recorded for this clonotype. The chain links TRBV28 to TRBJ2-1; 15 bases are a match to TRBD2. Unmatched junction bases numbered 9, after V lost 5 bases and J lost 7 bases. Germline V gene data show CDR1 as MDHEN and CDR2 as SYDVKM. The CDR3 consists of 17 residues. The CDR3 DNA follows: TGTGCCAGCAGTCTTGGACTAGCGGGAGGGCCTAGGAATGAGCAGTTCTTC. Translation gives CASSLGLAGGPRNEQFF.

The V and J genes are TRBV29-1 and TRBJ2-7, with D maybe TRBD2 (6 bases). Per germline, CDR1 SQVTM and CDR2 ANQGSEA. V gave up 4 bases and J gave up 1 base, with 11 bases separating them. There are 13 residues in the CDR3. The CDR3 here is CSVGGLYSYEQYF. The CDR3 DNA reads TGCAGCGTTGGGGGACTTTATTCCTACGAGCAGTACTTC.

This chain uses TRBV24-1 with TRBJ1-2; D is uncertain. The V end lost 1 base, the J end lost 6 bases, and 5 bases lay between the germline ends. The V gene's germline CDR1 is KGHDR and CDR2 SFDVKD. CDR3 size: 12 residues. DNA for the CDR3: TGTGCCACCAGTGATTTTGGGGATGGCTACACCTTC. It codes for CATSDFGDGYTF.

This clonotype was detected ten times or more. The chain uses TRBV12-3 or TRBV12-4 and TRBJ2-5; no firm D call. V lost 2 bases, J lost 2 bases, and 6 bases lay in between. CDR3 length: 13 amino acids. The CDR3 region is CASSLYSQETQYF. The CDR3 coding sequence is TGTGCCAGCAGTTTATACAGTCAAGAGACCCAGTACTTC.

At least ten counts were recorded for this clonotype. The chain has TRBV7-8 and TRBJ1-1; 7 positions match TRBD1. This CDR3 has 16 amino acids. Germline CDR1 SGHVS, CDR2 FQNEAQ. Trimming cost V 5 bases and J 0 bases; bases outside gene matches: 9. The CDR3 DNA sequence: TGTGCCAGCAGCCCCGGGGGACAGAATTTGAACACTGAAGCTTTCTTT. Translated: CASSPGGQNLNTEAFF.

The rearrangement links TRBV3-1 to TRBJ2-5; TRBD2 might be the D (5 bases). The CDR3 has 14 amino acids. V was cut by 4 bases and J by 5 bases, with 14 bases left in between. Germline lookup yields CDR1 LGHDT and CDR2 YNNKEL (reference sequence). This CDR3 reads CASSPRGGVETQYF. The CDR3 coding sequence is TGTGCCAGCAGCCCAAGAGGAGGCGTGGAGACCCAGTACTTC.

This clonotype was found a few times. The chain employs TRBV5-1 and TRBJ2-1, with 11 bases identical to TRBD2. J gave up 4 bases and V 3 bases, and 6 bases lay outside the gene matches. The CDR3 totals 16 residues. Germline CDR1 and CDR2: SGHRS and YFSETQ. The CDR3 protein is CASSSVAGGPYNEQFF. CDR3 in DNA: TGCGCCAGCAGCTCCGTAGCGGGAGGGCCTTACAATGAGCAGTTCTTC.

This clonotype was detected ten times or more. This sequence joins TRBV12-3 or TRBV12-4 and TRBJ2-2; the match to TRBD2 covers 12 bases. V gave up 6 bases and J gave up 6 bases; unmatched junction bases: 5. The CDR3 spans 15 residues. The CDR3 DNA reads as TGTGCCAGCAGATCTAGCGGGAGGGGATCCGGGGAGCTGTTTTTT. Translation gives CASRSSGRGSGELFF.

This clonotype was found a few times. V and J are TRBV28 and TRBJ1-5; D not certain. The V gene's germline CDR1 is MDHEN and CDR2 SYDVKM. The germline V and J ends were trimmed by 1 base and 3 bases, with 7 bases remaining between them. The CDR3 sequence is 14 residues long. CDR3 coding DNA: TGTGCCAGCAGTTTATCGACACACAATCAGCCCCAGCATTTT. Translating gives CASSLSTHNQPQHF. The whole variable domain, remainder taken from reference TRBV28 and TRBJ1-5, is DVKVTQSSRYLVKRTGEKVFLECVQDMDHENMFWYRQDPGLGLRLIYFSYDVKMKEKGDIPEGYSVSREKKERFSLILESASTNQTSMYLCASSLSTHNQPQHFGDGTRLSIL.

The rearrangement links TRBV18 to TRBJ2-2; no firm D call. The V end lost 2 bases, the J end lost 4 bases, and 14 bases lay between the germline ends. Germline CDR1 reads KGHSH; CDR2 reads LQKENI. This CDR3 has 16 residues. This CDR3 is CASSPSAPATTGELFF. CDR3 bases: TGTGCCAGCTCACCATCGGCGCCGGCAACCACCGGGGAGCTGTTTTTT.

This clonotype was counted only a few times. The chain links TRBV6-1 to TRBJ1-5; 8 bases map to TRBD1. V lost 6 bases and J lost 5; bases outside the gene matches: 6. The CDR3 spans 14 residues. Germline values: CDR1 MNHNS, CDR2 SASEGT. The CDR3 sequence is CASSRGTGDQPQHF. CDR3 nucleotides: TGTGCCAGCAGCCGGGGGACAGGCGATCAGCCCCAGCATTTT.

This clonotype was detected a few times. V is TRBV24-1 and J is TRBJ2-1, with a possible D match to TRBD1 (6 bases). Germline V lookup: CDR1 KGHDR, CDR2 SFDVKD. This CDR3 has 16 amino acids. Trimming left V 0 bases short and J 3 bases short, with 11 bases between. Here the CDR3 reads CATSDLRGGRYNEQFF. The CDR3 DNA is TGTGCCACCAGTGATTTGCGTGGGGGCCGCTACAATGAGCAGTTCTTC.

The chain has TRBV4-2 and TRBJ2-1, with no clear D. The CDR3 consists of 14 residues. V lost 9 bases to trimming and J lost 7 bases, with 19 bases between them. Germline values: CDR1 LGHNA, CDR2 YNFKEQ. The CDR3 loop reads CARGPGLYRNEQFF. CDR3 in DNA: TGTGCCAGGGGCCCGGGCCTATATAGGAATGAGCAGTTCTTC.

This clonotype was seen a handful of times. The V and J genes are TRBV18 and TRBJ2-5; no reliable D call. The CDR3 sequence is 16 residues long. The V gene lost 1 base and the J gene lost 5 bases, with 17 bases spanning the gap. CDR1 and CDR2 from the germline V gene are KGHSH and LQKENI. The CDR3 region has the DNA TGTGCCAGCTCACCACTTTCCAGCCCCCTGGGCGAGACCCAGTACTTC. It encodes CASSPLSSPLGETQYF.

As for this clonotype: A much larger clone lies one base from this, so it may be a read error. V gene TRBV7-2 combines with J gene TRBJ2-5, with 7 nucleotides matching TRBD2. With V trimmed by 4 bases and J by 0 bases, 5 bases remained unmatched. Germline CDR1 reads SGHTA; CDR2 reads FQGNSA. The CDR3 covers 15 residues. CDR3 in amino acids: CASSSHAGDQETQYF. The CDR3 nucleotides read TGTGCCAGCAGCTCCCACGCGGGAGACCAAGAGACCCAGTACTTC. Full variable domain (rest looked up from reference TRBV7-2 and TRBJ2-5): GAGVSQSPSNKVTEKGKDVELRCDPISGHTALYWYRQSLGQGLEFLIYFQGNSAPDKSGLPSDRFSAERTGGSVSTLTIQRTQQEDSAVYLCASSSHAGDQETQYFGPGTRLLVL.

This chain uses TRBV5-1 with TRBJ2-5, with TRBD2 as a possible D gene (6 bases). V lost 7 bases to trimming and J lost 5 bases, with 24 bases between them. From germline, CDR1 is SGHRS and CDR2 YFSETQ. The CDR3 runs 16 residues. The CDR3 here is CASAVIDGGHGETQYF. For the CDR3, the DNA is TGCGCCAGCGCTGTAATCGACGGGGGTCACGGGGAGACCCAGTACTTC. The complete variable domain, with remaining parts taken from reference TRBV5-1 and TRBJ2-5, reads KAGVTQTPRYLIKTRGQQVTLSCSPISGHRSVSWYQQTPGQGLQFLFEYFSETQRNKGNFPGRFSGRQFSNSRSEMNVSTLELGDSALYLCASAVIDGGHGETQYFGPGTRLLVL.

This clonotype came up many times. As DNA, the CDR3 is TGTGCCATCAGTGAGCTAGGAGGGGGGACCGGGGAGCTGTTTTTT. Protein product: CAISELGGGTGELFF. The genes are TRBV10-3 and TRBJ2-2; perhaps D is TRBD1 or TRBD2 (6 bases each). Trimming removed 2 bases at V and 5 bases at J, with 12 bases between. The CDR3 has 15 amino acids. Germline V gene data show CDR1 as ENHRY and CDR2 as SYGVKD.

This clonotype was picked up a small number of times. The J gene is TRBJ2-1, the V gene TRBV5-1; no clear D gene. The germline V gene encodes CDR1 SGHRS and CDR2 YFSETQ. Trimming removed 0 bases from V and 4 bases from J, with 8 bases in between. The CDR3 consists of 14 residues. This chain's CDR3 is CASSLGHEYNEQFF. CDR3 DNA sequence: TGCGCCAGCAGCTTGGGCCACGAGTACAATGAGCAGTTCTTC.

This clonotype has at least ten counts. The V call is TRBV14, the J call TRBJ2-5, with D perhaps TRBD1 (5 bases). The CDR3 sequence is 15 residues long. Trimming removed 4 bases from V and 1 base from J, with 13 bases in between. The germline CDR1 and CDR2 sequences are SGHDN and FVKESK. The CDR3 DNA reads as TGTGCCAGCAGCCTAAGGGGTACAGTCCAAGAGACCCAGTACTTC. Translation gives CASSLRGTVQETQYF.

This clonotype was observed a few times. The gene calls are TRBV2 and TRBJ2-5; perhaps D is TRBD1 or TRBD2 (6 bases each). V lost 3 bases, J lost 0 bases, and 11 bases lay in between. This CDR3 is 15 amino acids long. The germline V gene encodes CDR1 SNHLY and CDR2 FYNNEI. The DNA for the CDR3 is TGTGCCAGCAGTGAGGGAGGACAGTACCAAGAGACCCAGTACTTC. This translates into CASSEGGQYQETQYF.

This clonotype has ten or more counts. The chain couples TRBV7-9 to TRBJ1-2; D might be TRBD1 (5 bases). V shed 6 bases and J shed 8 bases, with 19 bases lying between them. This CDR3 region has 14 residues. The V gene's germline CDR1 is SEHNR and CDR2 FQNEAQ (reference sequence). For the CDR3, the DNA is TGTGCCAGCAGGAGTCCGGGACCGCGGAGGGGCTACACCTTC. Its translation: CASRSPGPRRGYTF.